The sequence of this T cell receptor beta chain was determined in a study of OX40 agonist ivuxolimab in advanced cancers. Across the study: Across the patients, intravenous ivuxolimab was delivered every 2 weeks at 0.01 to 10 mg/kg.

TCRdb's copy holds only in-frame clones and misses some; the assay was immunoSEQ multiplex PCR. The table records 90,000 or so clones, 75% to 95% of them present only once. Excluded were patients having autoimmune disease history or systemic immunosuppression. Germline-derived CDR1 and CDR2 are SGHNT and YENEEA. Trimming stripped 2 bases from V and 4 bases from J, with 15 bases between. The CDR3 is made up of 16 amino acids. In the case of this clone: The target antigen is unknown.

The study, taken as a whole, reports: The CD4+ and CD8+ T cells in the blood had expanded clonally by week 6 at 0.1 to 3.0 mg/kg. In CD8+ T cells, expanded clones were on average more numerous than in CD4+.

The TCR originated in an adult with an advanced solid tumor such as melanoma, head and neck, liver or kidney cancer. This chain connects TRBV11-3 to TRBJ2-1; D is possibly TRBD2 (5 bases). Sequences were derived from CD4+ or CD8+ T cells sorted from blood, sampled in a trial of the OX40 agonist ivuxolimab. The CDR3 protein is CASSLSPLERYNEQFF. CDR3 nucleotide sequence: TGTGCCAGCAGCTTAAGTCCTCTCGAGCGGTACAATGAGCAGTTCTTC. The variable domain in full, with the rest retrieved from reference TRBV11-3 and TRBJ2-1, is EAGVVQSPRYKIIEKKQPVAFWCNPISGHNTLYWYLQNLGQGPELLIRYENEEAVDDSQLPKDRFSAERLKGVDSTLKIQPAELGDSAVYLCASSLSPLERYNEQFFGPGTRLTVL.